This T cell receptor beta chain was sequenced during a study of shared clonotypes between healthy human individuals. At the level of the study: For every donor, three CD4 naive, three CD4 memory, two CD8 naive and one CD8 memory plates were used. Whole-study results and caveats: Some clonotypes were shared by all four sorted-subset donors, while others were not shared. The non-shared ones had lower generation probabilities than the shared ones. An expected dependence of interdonor clonotype sharing on sequencing depth was noted.

As to this clone: Antigen: not known.

Sorted subsets were amplified in replicate PCRs using 200 ng DNA, about 30,000 T cell genomes. This table comes from immunoSEQ multiplex PCR, and its TCRdb copy is limited to in-frame clones, with some not included. This table holds 2.5 million or so clones, around 94% found once. Germline trimming cut 6 bases from V and 8 bases from J; bases unmatched to any gene: 7. The CDR3 contains 13 residues. Per the germline V gene, CDR1 is MNHEY and CDR2 is SVGAGI. The chain recombines TRBV6-5 with TRBJ1-2; 9 bases map to TRBD1. The clonotype comes from a man in his late teens or twenties in good health. The source material was naive CD4+ T cells sorted from blood. Subset here: CD45RA+ positively selected. As DNA, the CDR3 is TGTGCCAGCAGCCTGGGACAGGGACGCGGCTACACCTTC. This translates into CASSLGQGRGYTF.